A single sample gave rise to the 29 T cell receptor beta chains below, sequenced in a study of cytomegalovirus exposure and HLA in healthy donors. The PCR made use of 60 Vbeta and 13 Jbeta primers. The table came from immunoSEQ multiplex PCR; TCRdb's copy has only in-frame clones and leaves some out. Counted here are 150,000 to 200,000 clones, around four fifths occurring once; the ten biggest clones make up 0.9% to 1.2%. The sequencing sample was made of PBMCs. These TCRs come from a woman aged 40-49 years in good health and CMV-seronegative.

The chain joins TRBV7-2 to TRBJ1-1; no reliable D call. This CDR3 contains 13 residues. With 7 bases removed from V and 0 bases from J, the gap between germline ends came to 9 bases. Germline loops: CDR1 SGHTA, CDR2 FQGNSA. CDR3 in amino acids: CASTLYLNTEAFF. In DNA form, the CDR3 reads TGTGCCAGCACCCTGTACTTGAACACTGAAGCTTTCTTT.

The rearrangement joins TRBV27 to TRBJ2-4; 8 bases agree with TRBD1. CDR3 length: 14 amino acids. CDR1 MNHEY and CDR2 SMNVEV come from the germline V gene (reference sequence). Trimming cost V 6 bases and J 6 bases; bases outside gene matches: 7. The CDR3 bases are TGTGCCAGCAGCCCGACTGGACAGGGAAACATTCAGTACTTC. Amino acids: CASSPTGQGNIQYF.

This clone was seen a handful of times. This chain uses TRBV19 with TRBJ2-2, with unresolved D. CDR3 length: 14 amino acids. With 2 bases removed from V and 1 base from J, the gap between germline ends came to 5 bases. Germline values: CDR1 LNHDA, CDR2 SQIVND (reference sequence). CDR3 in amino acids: CASSIIQNTGELFF. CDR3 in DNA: TGTGCCAGTAGTATAATACAGAACACCGGGGAGCTGTTTTTT.

The CDR3 loop reads CASSLTSGVYNEQFF. The CDR3 region has the DNA TGTGCCAGCAGCCTGACTAGCGGGGTCTACAATGAGCAGTTCTTC. The gene calls are TRBV7-9 and TRBJ2-1, with 11 bases aligning to TRBD2. The germline CDR1 and CDR2 sequences are SEHNR and FQNEAQ (reference sequence). This CDR3 contains 15 residues. V trimming: 5 bases; J trimming: 3 bases; junction bases outside the gene matches: 3.

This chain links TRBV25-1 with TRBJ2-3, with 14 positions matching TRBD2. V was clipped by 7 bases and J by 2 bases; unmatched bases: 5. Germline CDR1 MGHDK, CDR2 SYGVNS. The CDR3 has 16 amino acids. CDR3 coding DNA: TGTGCCAGCACCGAGACTAGCGGGAGGGTCACAGATACGCAGTATTTT. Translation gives CASTETSGRVTDTQYF.

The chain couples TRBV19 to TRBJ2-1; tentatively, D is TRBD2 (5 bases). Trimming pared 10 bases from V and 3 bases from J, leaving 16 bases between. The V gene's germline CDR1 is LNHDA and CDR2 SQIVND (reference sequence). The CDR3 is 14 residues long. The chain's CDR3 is CATGVGLHYNEQFF. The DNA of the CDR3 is TGTGCCACCGGGGTAGGGCTGCACTACAATGAGCAGTTCTTC. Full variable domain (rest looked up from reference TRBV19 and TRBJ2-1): DGGITQSPKYLFRKEGQNVTLSCEQNLNHDAMYWYRQDPGQGLRLIYYSQIVNDFQKGDIAEGYSVSREKKESFPLTVTSAQKNPTAFYLCATGVGLHYNEQFFGPGTRLTVL.

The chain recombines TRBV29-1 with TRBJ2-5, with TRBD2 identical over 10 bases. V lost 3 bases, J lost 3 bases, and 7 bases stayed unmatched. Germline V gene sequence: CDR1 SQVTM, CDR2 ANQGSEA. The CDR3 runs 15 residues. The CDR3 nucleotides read TGCAGCGTTGAGGATACCGGGACTAGCGAAGAGACCCAGTACTTC. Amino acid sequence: CSVEDTGTSEETQYF.

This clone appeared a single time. The DNA of the CDR3 is TGCGCCAGCAGCCAAGAACAGGGGGCTGGCTACACCTTC. Its protein product is CASSQEQGAGYTF. This chain links TRBV4-3 with TRBJ1-2, with 9 nucleotides matching TRBD1. The CDR3 extends over 13 amino acids. J was trimmed by 7 bases and V by 0 bases; bases with no gene match: 0. Germline-derived CDR1 and CDR2 are LGHNA and YSLEER.

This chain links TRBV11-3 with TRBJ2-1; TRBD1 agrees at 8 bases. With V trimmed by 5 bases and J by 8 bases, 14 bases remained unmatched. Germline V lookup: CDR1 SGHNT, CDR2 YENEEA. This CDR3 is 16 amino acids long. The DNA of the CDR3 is TGTGCCAGCAGCCCCCTTCCAGGGACAGGTTCCTATGAGCAGTTCTTC. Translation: CASSPLPGTGSYEQFF.

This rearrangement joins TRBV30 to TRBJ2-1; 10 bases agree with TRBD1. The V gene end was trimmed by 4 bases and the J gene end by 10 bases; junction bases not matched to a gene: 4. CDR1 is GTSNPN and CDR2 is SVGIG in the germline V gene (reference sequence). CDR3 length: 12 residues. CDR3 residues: CAWTRDRGEQFF. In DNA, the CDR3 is TGTGCCTGGACCAGGGACAGGGGCGAGCAGTTCTTC. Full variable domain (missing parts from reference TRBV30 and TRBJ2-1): SQTIHQWPATLVQPVGSPLSLECTVEGTSNPNLYWYRQAAGRGLQLLFYSVGIGQISSEVPQNLSASRPQDRQFILSSKKLLLSDSGFYLCAWTRDRGEQFFGPGTRLTVL.

CDR3 sequence: CASTPGTNEKLFF. The DNA for the CDR3 is TGCGCCAGCACCCCAGGGACTAATGAAAAACTGTTTTTT. The V gene is TRBV5-1, the J gene TRBJ1-4; D is perhaps TRBD1 (5 bases). Trimming removed 6 bases from V and 2 bases from J, with 8 bases in between. CDR3 size: 13 residues. CDR1 and CDR2 from the germline V gene are SGHRS and YFSETQ.

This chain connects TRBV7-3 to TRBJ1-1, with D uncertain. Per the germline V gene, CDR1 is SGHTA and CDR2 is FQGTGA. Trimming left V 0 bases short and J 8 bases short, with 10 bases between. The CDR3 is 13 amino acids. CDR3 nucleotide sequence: TGTGCCAGCAGCTTAACGAACACCCGAGAAGCTTTCTTT. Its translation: CASSLTNTREAFF.

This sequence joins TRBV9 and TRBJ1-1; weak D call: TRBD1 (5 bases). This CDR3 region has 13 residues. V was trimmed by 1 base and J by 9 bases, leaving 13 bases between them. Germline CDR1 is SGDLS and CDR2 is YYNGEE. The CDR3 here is CASSVWGGGKAFF. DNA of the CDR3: TGTGCCAGCAGCGTATGGGGCGGAGGGAAAGCTTTCTTT.

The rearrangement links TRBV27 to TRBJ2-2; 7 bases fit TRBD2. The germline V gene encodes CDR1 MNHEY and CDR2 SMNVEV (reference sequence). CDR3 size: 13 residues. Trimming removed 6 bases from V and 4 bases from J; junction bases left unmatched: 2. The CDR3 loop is CASRTGGTGELFF. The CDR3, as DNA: TGTGCCAGCAGGACGGGAGGCACCGGGGAGCTGTTTTTT.

CDR3 residues: CASSLGGRTYEQYF. The CDR3 DNA sequence: TGTGCCAGCAGCTTAGGAGGCAGAACCTACGAGCAGTACTTC. The genes are TRBV7-2 and TRBJ2-5, with no clear D. The J call is in doubt because the DNA end fits TRBJ2-7 better. The CDR3 has 14 residues. Germline assignment: CDR1 SGHTA and CDR2 FQGNSA.

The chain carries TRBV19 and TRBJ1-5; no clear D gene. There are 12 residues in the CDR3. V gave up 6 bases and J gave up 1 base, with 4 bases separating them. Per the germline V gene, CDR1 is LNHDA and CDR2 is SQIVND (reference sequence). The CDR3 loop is CASRRSNQPQHF. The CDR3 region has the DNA TGTGCCAGTAGGAGGAGCAATCAGCCCCAGCATTTT.

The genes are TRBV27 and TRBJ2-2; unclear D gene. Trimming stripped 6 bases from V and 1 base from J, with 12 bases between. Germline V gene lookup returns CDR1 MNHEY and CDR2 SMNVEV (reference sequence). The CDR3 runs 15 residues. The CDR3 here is CASSMRLLNTGELFF. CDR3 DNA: TGTGCCAGCAGCATGCGACTGCTGAACACCGGGGAGCTGTTTTTT.

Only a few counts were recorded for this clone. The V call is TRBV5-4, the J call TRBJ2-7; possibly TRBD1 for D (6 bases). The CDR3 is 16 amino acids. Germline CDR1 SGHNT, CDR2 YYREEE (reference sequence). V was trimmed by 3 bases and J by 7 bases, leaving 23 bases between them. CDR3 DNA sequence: TGTGCCAGCAGCTGGGGCGCTGAACAGGGATACGGTGAGCAGTACTTC. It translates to CASSWGAEQGYGEQYF.

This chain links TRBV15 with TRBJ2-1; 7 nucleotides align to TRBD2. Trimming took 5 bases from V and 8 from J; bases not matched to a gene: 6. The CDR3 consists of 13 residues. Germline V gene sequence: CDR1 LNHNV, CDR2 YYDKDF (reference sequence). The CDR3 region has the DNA TGTGCCACCAGCTCACGAGGGAGGGATGAGCAGTTCTTC. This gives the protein CATSSRGRDEQFF. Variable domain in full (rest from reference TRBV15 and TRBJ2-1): DAMVIQNPRYQVTQFGKPVTLSCSQTLNHNVMYWYQQKSSQAPKLLFHYYDKDFNNEADTPDNFQSRRPNTSFCFLDIRSPGLGDTAMYLCATSSRGRDEQFFGPGTRLTVL.

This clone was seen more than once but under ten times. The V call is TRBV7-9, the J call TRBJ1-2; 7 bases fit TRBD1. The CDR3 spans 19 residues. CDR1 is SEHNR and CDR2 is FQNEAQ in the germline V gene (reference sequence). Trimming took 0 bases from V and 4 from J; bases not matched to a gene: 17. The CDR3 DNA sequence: TGTGCCAGCAGCTTAGCGTGGGTTGACCATCGACAGGGCGGCTATGGCTACACCTTC. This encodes CASSLAWVDHRQGGYGYTF.

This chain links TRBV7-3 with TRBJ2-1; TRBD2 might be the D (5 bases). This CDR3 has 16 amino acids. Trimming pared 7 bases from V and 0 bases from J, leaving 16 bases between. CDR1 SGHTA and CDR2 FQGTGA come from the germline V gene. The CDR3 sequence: CASTPTKRHSYNEQFF. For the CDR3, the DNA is TGTGCCAGCACCCCTACTAAGCGGCACTCCTACAATGAGCAGTTCTTC. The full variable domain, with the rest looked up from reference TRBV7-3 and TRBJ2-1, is GAGVSQTPSNKVTEKGKYVELRCDPISGHTALYWYRQSLGQGPEFLIYFQGTGAADDSGLPNDRFFAVRPEGSVSTLKIQRTERGDSAVYLCASTPTKRHSYNEQFFGPGTRLTVL.

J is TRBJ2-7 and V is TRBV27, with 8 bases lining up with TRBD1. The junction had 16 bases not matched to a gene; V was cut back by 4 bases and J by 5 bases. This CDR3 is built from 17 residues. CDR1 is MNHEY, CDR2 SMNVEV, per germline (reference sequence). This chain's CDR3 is CASSSGGTRTGLDEQYF. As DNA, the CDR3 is TGTGCCAGCAGTTCCGGAGGGACGCGGACAGGGCTAGACGAGCAGTACTTC.

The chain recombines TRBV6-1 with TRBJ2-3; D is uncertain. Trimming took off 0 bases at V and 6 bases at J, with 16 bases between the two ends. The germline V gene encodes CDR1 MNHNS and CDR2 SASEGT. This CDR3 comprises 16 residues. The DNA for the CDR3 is TGTGCCAGCAGTGAAGCTCCGGGTGGGTATTCCGATACGCAGTATTTT. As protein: CASSEAPGGYSDTQYF.

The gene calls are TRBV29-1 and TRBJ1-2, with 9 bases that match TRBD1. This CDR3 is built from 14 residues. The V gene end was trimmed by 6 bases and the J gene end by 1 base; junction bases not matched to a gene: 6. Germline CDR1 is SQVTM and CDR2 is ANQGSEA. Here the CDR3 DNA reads TGCAGCGTCGCAGGGGGACAGGGTAACTATGGCTACACCTTC. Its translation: CSVAGGQGNYGYTF.

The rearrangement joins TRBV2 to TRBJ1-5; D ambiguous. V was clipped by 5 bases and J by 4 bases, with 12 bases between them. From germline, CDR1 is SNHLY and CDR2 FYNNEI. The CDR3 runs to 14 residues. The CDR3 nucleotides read TGTGCCAGCAGTTGGGAGGGTGGTAATCAGCCCCAGCATTTT. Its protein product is CASSWEGGNQPQHF.

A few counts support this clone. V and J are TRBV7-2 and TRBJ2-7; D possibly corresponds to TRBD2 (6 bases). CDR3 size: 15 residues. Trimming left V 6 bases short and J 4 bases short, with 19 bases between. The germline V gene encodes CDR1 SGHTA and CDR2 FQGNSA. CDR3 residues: CASSPWSGLTYEQYF. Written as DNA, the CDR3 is TGTGCCAGCAGTCCCTGGAGCGGGTTAACTTACGAGCAGTACTTC.

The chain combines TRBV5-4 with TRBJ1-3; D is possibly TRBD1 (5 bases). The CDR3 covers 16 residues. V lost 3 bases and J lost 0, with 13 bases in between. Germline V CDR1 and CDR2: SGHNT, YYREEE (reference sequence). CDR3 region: CASSSEGRLSGNTIYF. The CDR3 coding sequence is TGTGCCAGCAGCTCGGAGGGGCGTCTCTCTGGAAACACCATATATTTT.

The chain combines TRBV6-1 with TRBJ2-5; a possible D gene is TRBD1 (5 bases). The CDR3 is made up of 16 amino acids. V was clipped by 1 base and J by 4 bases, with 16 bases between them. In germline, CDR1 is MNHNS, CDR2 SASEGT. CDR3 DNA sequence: TGTGCCAGCAGTGAAGTCGGTAGGGGTGCGGCAGAGACCCAGTACTTC. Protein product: CASSEVGRGAAETQYF.

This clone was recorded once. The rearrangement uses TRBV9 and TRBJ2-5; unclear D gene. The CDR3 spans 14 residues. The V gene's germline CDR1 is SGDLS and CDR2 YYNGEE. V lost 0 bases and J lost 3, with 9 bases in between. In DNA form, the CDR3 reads TGTGCCAGCAGCGTAGGGGCTGGCAAAGAGACCCAGTACTTC. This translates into CASSVGAGKETQYF.